The TCR beta chain described here comes from a study of blood T cell repertoires in COVID-19. As for the study in general: The study drew acute and convalescent COVID-19 samples from the United States, Italy and Spain. Nucleic acid was either cDNA or gDNA, and it came from T cells, B-cell-depleted T cells, or PBMCs.

CDR3 size: 17 residues. The ends were cut back, 1 base at V and 2 bases at J, with 16 bases in the middle. The germline CDR1 and CDR2 sequences are SGHRS and YFSETQ. Patients at the Seattle site were enrolled during active infection and followed longitudinally. Methods used by the authors: Amplified reference gene primers provided the basis for estimating nucleated cell counts. Only in-frame clones appear in the TCRdb table, and some are missing; sequencing was by immunoSEQ multiplex PCR. V and J calls and clone size are given by that table; D and trimming were obtained from the DNA. The table lists about 480,000 clones, around 88% of them singletons.

This receptor was identified in a woman aged 50 to 60 with COVID-19, enrolled during active disease. Sequenced: peripheral blood. This chain links TRBV5-1 with TRBJ2-1, with TRBD2 as a possible D gene (6 bases). The CDR3 DNA sequence: TGCGCCAGCAGCTTGAACCCACGGGGGATAACCTACAATGAGCAGTTCTTC. Protein product: CASSLNPRGITYNEQFF.